This T cell receptor (beta chain) originates from a study of CD8 T cells in Susac syndrome. With 3 bases clipped from V and 9 bases from J, the junction kept 7 bases outside the gene matches. Germline lookup yields CDR1 DFQATT and CDR2 SNEGSKA (reference sequence). The CDR3 runs to 13 residues. Random hexamers primed reverse transcription of about 0.5 to 1 ug RNA. MiXCR was run by TCRdb on the immunoSEQ multiplex PCR reads, yielding one entry per CDR3 protein. The data show a few hundred thousand distinct CDR3 sequences, 95% seen once. Sequencing was carried out using CD4+ T cells from PBMCs. The TCR was taken from a human donor with multiple sclerosis. The chain links TRBV20-1 to TRBJ2-7, with 11 nucleotides matching TRBD2. In DNA, the CDR3 is TGCAGTGCTAGGGGACTAGCGGCGGTTAGGCAGTACTTC. Residues: CSARGLAAVRQYF.